These 9 T cell receptor beta chains were sequenced from one sample in a study of T cell repertoires in cytomegalovirus infection. TCRdb itself ran the reads through MiXCR, one entry per CDR3 protein. The sample lists hundreds of thousands of distinct CDR3 sequences; 20% to 25% were seen once. The sample taken for sequencing was CD8+ T cells from PBMCs. These receptor sequences come from a human donor in good health (CMV status not recorded). Some clones in this sample may be carry-over from other donors' samples.

The chain uses TRBV29-1 and TRBJ2-7; no clear D gene. There are 12 residues in the CDR3. Germline assignment: CDR1 SQVTM and CDR2 ANQGSEA. Trimming removed 4 bases at V and 2 bases at J, with 9 bases between. CDR3 sequence (DNA): TGCAGCGTTGTGGCCGATACCTACGAGCAGTACTTC. This codes for CSVVADTYEQYF.

This clonotype occurred a few times. The rearrangement links TRBV20-1 to TRBJ1-5; D uncertain. Germline V lookup: CDR1 DFQATT, CDR2 SNEGSKA (reference sequence). The CDR3 is 18 amino acids. The V gene lost 1 base and the J gene lost 0 bases, with 19 bases spanning the gap. The CDR3 sequence is CSARADSSEAYSNQPQHF. DNA for the CDR3: TGCAGTGCTAGAGCAGATTCTTCGGAGGCCTATAGCAATCAGCCCCAGCATTTT.

The V call is TRBV2, the J call TRBJ2-3; 11 positions match TRBD2. The CDR3 length is 14 residues. J lost 5 bases, V lost 8 bases, and 6 bases had no gene match. Germline-derived CDR1 and CDR2 are SNHLY and FYNNEI. The CDR3 DNA sequence: TGTGCCAGCCTTAGACTAGCGGGGATAGATACGCAGTATTTT. Its translation is CASLRLAGIDTQYF.

Worth noting for this clonotype: Given a much more abundant clone one base away, this may be a read error. The V call is TRBV25-1, the J call TRBJ1-1; D remains unclear. Germline values: CDR1 MGHDK, CDR2 SYGVNS. The CDR3 covers 18 residues. The chain's CDR3 is CVSSEFFVGSRSNTEAFF. The DNA for the CDR3 is TGTGTCAGCAGTGAATTTTTTGTGGGGAGCCGTTCGAACACTGAAGCTTTCTTT.

CDR3 DNA: TGCAGTGCTAGGACGAAGGGTAATACGCAGTATTTT. Its protein product is CSARTKGNTQYF. This chain uses TRBV20-1 with TRBJ2-3; D gene unclear. From germline, CDR1 is DFQATT and CDR2 SNEGSKA (reference sequence). V lost 3 bases to trimming and J lost 7 bases, with 11 bases between them. The CDR3 spans 12 residues.

V usage is TRBV13 and J usage is TRBJ1-2; D is undetermined. The CDR3 contains 13 residues. V lost 8 bases and J 2 bases, leaving 12 bases between the germline ends. Germline values: CDR1 PRHDT, CDR2 FYEKMQ (reference sequence). Here the CDR3 DNA reads TGTGCCAGCCACCCGGGGAGGAACTATGGCTACACCTTC. Amino acid sequence: CASHPGRNYGYTF.

The chain recombines TRBV2 with TRBJ1-1; 9 bases are shared with TRBD1. In germline, CDR1 is SNHLY, CDR2 FYNNEI. There are 17 residues in the CDR3. After removal of 7 bases from V and 3 bases from J, the junction contained 15 bases not matched to a gene. The CDR3 DNA reads as TGTGCCAGCACCCAACGGACAGGGGAGGTTGTGGACACTGAAGCTTTCTTT. It codes for CASTQRTGEVVDTEAFF.

This clonotype came up a few times. The rearrangement joins TRBV28 to TRBJ2-1, with TRBD2 identical over 13 bases. The CDR3 runs 18 residues. The trim removed 3 bases at V and 3 bases at J, leaving 8 bases unmatched. Germline assignment: CDR1 MDHEN and CDR2 SYDVKM. The CDR3 DNA reads TGTGCCAGCAGTTTTCCGACTAGCGGGGGGCCCTACTACAATGAGCAGTTCTTC. This translates into CASSFPTSGGPYYNEQFF.

This clonotype was seen a few times. CDR3 in DNA: TGTGCCAGCAGCCAAGATCCCGGCGACGGCTACACCTTC. Amino acid sequence: CASSQDPGDGYTF. The V call is TRBV14, the J call TRBJ1-2; no reliable D call. The CDR3 sequence is 13 residues long. Trimming took off 0 bases at V and 8 bases at J, with 10 bases between the two ends. CDR1 SGHDN and CDR2 FVKESK come from the germline V gene.